Given below is one TCR beta chain in context. The antigen it binds to is not known. Base quality data are lacking; no much larger clone is found one base away. The CDR3 regions of human TCRbeta chains were analyzed by immunosequencing. The paper's processing steps were these. TCRs in the repertoires were compared against a reference library of SARS-CoV-2-specific TCRs that had been generated with the MIRA antigen-specificity platform. Breadth was defined as the fraction of unique TCRs that were SARS-CoV-2-associated. Depth was defined as the fraction of total T cells that were SARS-CoV-2-associated. Using the MIRA data, every spike-specific TCR was mapped to the spike region that the TCR reacted to and assigned to either a CD4 or a CD8 class. Log10-transformed breadth and depth values were compared by one-way ANOVA with Sidak's multiple comparisons tests. TCRdb re-hosts the immuneACCESS table, in-frame sequences only. Its copies lack some clones; in the studies checked, an unresolved V gene accounts for under half of them, and the cause for the rest is not known. V and J calls plus clone size are reproduced from that table; the DNA served to infer D and trimming. This sample comprises 150,000 to 200,000 clones, 94% of them detected only once. The ten largest clones capture roughly 8.4% of the sample.

The sample is drawn from a study of T cell responses to AZD1222 COVID-19 vaccine listed by TCRdb under 2021. For the wider study: AZD1222 recipients whose second dose came at about 4 weeks and those whose second dose came at about 12 weeks were combined into one group, since spike-specific TCR depth and breadth did not differ between the two schedules. A total of 233 trial participants underwent TCR sequencing, of whom 207 had received two doses of AZD1222 and about 25 had received two doses of the MenACWY control vaccine. Trial participants were enrolled by age into subgroups of 18-55, 56-69 and 70-plus years, and about 150, 27 and 61 TCR-sequenced participants, respectively, were included in these subgroups. Points the paper makes about the study in general: The vaccine-associated CD4 TCRs covered the entire spike protein, and the dominant responses fell in regions 160-218 and 743-854. Conclusions about previously exposed vaccinees were limited because only six AZD1222 recipients were SARS-CoV-2 seropositive at baseline. The 56-69-year group was small, and its depth increase did not reach significance, likely because of low power. Reportedly, close to half of the unique spike-specific TCRs recognized epitopes lying outside the regions that are mutated in the B.1.351 and B.1.1.7 variants. Participants were mostly white British and included more females than males, and it was suggested by the authors that clonal diversity may have been underestimated. No day 14 peak-response samples were available, so repertoires were characterized only after the peak T cell response. After two AZD1222 doses, both the breadth and the depth of spike-specific TCRs were significantly higher than at day 0 and than in MenACWY recipients.

The time point label on this specimen signifies: baseline before first vaccination. Samples from vaccinated people were obtained from the UK trials COV001 and COV002, which included a single-blind randomized controlled phase 2/3 trial of AZD1222 (ChAdOx1 nCoV-19) in healthy adults. Trial participant PBMC samples were collected at day 0 and day 28 after the second dose for TCRbeta chain sequencing. From the cysteine through the phenylalanine, the CDR3 covers 16 amino acids. CDR3 DNA is the only sequence kept; it has 48 bases, read in frame from the first base. V is shortened by 2 bases, J by 1 base, and the region joining them spans 11 bases. The CDR1 and CDR2 encoded by the germline V gene are ENHRY and SYGVKD.

The receptor chain draws on TRBV10-3 and TRBJ2-2, and the D gene may be TRBD1, 5 bases matching. The sequence came from an adult in good health. This specimen consisted of peripheral blood, obtained on day 0 of AZD1222 vaccination. The CDR3 sequence is CAISEGAALNTGELFF. The nucleotides read TGTGCCATCAGTGAGGGGGCTGCCCTGAACACCGGGGAGCTGTTTTTT.